A selection of T cell receptor beta chains follows, all from one sample in a study of T cells in Graves' hyperthyroidism and ophthalmopathy. TCRdb redid the calling of the multiplex PCR reads with MiXCR, one entry per CDR3 protein. The table shows a few hundred thousand distinct CDR3 sequences, with approximately 15% occurring only once. Sequencing was performed on blood. These receptors were collected from a middle-aged woman with Graves' ophthalmopathy. Both conserved end residues are part of each CDR3. A D gene is named only where the DNA matches it firmly. Size is omitted from some rows. Given values are once, few, many or a class for expanded clones.

>TRBV27|.|TRBJ2-7|many
TGTGCCAGCAGTTTAGTCAGGGAAGTGAGGGAGTGTAAAGACGAGCAGTACTTC
CASSLVREVRECKDEQYF
>TRBV19|TRBD1|TRBJ1-1|few
TGTGCCAGTAGTCGCCAGGGGGGCAGCACTGAAGCTTTCTTT
CASSRQGGSTEAFF
>TRBV20-1|.|TRBJ1-5|many
TGCAGTGCTTCTGGCGCTGAGGGCCAGCATTTT
CSASGAEGQHF
>TRBV5-1|TRBD1|TRBJ2-1|many
TGCGCCAGCAGCTTAGGACAGGGGACAAGTCGTAATGAGCAGTTCTTC
CASSLGQGTSRNEQFF
>TRBV10-1|.|TRBJ2-7|many
TGCGCCAGCAGTGGAGGTGGGGCAGATTATCCCGAGCAGTACTTC
CASSGGGADYPEQYF
>TRBV7-8|.|TRBJ1-4|.
TGTGCCAGCAGCTTATACATTATTAATGAAAAACTGTTTTTT
CASSLYIINEKLFF
>TRBV15|.|TRBJ1-2|few
TGTGCCACCAGCAGAGCTATCTTTTATGGCTACACCTTC
CATSRAIFYGYTF
>TRBV2|.|TRBJ2-3|.
TGTGCCAGCAGAAGGACGGATATCACAGATACGCAGTATTTT
CASRRTDITDTQYF
>TRBV6-2/TRBV6-3|TRBD2|TRBJ2-1|many
TGTGCCAGCAGGGTTAGCGGGAGATTAAATGAGCAGTTCTTC
CASRVSGRLNEQFF
>TRBV27|.|TRBJ2-3|.
TGTGCCAGCAGTTTTATAGCCTCGGATACGCAGTATTTT
CASSFIASDTQYF
>TRBV2|.|TRBJ2-5|many
TGTGCCAGCGAAATCCAAGAGACCCAGTACTTC
CASEIQETQYF
>TRBV2|TRBD1|TRBJ2-1|many
TGTGCCAGCAGGGGGGACAGGGGCCCCTACAATGAGCAGTTCTTC
CASRGDRGPYNEQFF
>TRBV24-1|TRBD1|TRBJ2-5|many
TGTGCCACCAGTGATCACAGGGGGATTTCCCAAGAGACCCAGTACTTC
CATSDHRGISQETQYF
>TRBV18|TRBD2|TRBJ2-3|many
TGTGCCAGCTCACCAGCTAGCGGGGGCACAGATACGCAGTATTTT
CASSPASGGTDTQYF
>TRBV12-3/TRBV12-4|.|TRBJ2-7|many
TGTGCCAGCAGTTTTGGAGCGCCCGACCCCCGGCGAAACTACGAGCAGTACTTC
CASSFGAPDPRRNYEQYF
>TRBV5-1|.|TRBJ2-3|many
TGCGCCAGCAGCTTGGCTGGATCCCAGAGGGGCACAGATACGCAGTATTTT
CASSLAGSQRGTDTQYF
>TRBV2|.|TRBJ2-3|many
TGTGCCAGCAGTGCCGGGGACGGAGGGTTCACAGATACGCAGTATTTT
CASSAGDGGFTDTQYF
>TRBV28|.|TRBJ1-1|.
TGTGCCAGCAGAAGGTGGACAGCGGGCACTGAAGCTTTCTTT
CASRRWTAGTEAFF
>TRBV28|.|TRBJ1-4|.
TGTGCCAGCAAGGAGGGGGGGGGGGATGAAAAACTGTTTTTT
CASKEGGGDEKLFF
>TRBV20-1|TRBD2|TRBJ2-3|many
TGCAGTGCACTCCCGGGACTAGCGGGAGGCCCGGCTAGCACAGATACGCAGTATTTT
CSALPGLAGGPASTDTQYF
>TRBV5-1|.|TRBJ2-1|many
TGCGCCAGCAGCTTGGCCGCTCGGGAGTACAATGAGCAGTTCTTC
CASSLAAREYNEQFF
>TRBV19|TRBD1|TRBJ2-6|.
TGTGCCAGTAGCCTCCGACAGGGTACTGGGGCCAACGTCCTGACTTTC
CASSLRQGTGANVLTF
>TRBV11-2|TRBD2|TRBJ2-3|many
TGTGCCAGCAGCTTGAGCCTAGCGGAAGCAAAAAATACGCAGTATTTT
CASSLSLAEAKNTQYF
>TRBV12-5|TRBD1|TRBJ2-1|.
TGTGCTAGTGCCCCCCCTCCGACAGGGCCGGAGCAGTTCTTC
CASAPPPTGPEQFF
>TRBV6-1|.|TRBJ1-1|many
TGTGCCAGCATGAGAAACATGAACACTGAAGCTTTCTTT
CASMRNMNTEAFF
>TRBV7-2|TRBD1|TRBJ1-6|many
TGTGCCAGCAGCTGGGACAGCATCCTTAATTCACCCCTCCACTTT
CASSWDSILNSPLHF
>TRBV6-1|.|TRBJ1-1|.
TGTGCCAGCAGTGAATCTTGGGGGTATCTGAACACTGAAGCTTTCTTT
CASSESWGYLNTEAFF
>TRBV11-1|.|TRBJ1-1|many
TGTGCCAGCAGCCCATTCGTGAACACTGAAGCTTTCTTT
CASSPFVNTEAFF